This TCR beta chain was recovered during a study of blood T cell repertoires in COVID-19. About the research overall: T cells, B-cell-depleted T cells, or PBMCs supplied cDNA or gDNA.

Original analysis: How many nucleated cells were present was estimated from reference gene primer amplification. Profiled with immunoSEQ multiplex PCR; TCRdb holds only in-frame clones, not every one. The D gene and trimming were derived from the DNA, and the V and J assignments and clone size from that table. The profile shows around 300,000 clones, approximately 83% of them singletons. This clone has a single count. The germline V gene has CDR1 LGHNA and CDR2 YNFKEQ. This CDR3 has 16 amino acids. The junction had 7 bases not matched to a gene; V was cut back by 4 bases and J by 1 base. The chain is built from TRBV4-2 and TRBJ2-3, with 8 bases that match TRBD1. Material: peripheral blood. The origin of this receptor is a woman between 70 and 85 years old with acute or convalescent COVID-19. The CDR3 here is CASSPSSGGGTDTQYF. The CDR3 nucleotides are TGTGCCAGCAGCCCATCTTCAGGGGGCGGCACAGATACGCAGTATTTT.